This T cell receptor (beta chain) was retrieved from a study of cytotoxic CD8 clonotypes in ibrutinib-treated CLL. Study-wide results and caveats: Pretreatment clonality was elevated relative to age-matched healthy donors and paralleled circulating CD8+ T-cell counts.

Genomic DNA (about 2 micrograms) was obtained from cryopreserved PBMCs for construction of TCR beta libraries. A remark on this clone: Its antigen is unidentified.

Clones were read by immunoSEQ multiplex PCR, and TCRdb kept only the in-frame ones, dropping some. The sample has about 200,000 clones; approximately 75% are singletons. Trimming removed 8 bases from V and 7 bases from J; junction bases left unmatched: 3. The germline CDR1 and CDR2 sequences are MDHEN and SYDVKM. This CDR3 comprises 12 residues. The TCR was taken from a human donor with chronic lymphocytic leukemia. The sample in question was PBMCs, obtained after 12 months of ibrutinib treatment. This chain uses TRBV28 with TRBJ2-7; 12 bases are shared with TRBD1. The CDR3 coding sequence is TGTGCCAGCGGGGACAGGGGGCGTGAGCAGTACTTC. Translation: CASGDRGREQYF.